These 10 T cell receptor beta chains came from one sample sequenced in a study of cytomegalovirus exposure and HLA in healthy donors. Repertoires were generated with immunoSEQ multiplex PCR, while TCRdb's copy carries only in-frame clones and drops some. The table lists fewer than 250,000 clones, about 84% of them singletons. Sequenced input: PBMCs. Receptor source: a woman aged 18-29 years in good health and CMV-seronegative.

The chain couples TRBV13 to TRBJ2-7, with D unclear. Germline V gene data show CDR1 as PRHDT and CDR2 as FYEKMQ (reference sequence). CDR3 length: 15 residues. The V end was cut by 1 base, the J end by 2 bases, with 12 bases between. The CDR3 reads CASSLARGETYEQYF. In DNA form, the CDR3 reads TGTGCCAGCAGCTTAGCTCGTGGAGAAACCTACGAGCAGTACTTC.

This rearrangement joins TRBV9 to TRBJ1-1; TRBD1 matches at 7 bases. The CDR3 contains 15 residues. The junction had 10 bases not matched to a gene; V was cut back by 3 bases and J by 5 bases. Germline-derived CDR1 and CDR2 are SGDLS and YYNGEE. CDR3 region: CASSAQTGLGTEAFF. CDR3 DNA: TGTGCCAGCAGCGCGCAGACAGGGCTTGGGACTGAAGCTTTCTTT.

The chain combines TRBV30 with TRBJ2-3, with D perhaps TRBD1 (5 bases). V lost 5 bases and J 2 bases, leaving 11 bases between the germline ends. The CDR3 loop spans 13 amino acids. Germline loops: CDR1 GTSNPN, CDR2 SVGIG (reference sequence). Here the CDR3 reads CAWDSLSTDTQYF. The CDR3 DNA is TGTGCCTGGGACAGTCTCTCCACAGATACGCAGTATTTT.

The rearrangement links TRBV2 to TRBJ1-1, with 9 positions matching TRBD1. V lost 9 bases, J lost 0 bases, and 2 bases stayed unmatched. There are 13 residues in the CDR3. The germline CDR1 and CDR2 sequences are SNHLY and FYNNEI. CDR3: CARDRGLNTEAFF. As DNA, the CDR3 is TGTGCCAGGGACAGGGGATTGAACACTGAAGCTTTCTTT.

The rearrangement links TRBV9 to TRBJ2-3, with D perhaps TRBD1 (5 bases). Per germline, CDR1 SGDLS and CDR2 YYNGEE. This CDR3 is 16 amino acids long. Between the trimmed V and J ends, which lost 0 bases and 2 bases, there was a span of 13 bases. CDR3 residues: CASSVEVGASTDTQYF. CDR3 nucleotides: TGTGCCAGCAGCGTAGAAGTAGGGGCGTCCACAGATACGCAGTATTTT.

V is TRBV27 and J is TRBJ2-3; the match to TRBD2 covers 11 bases. Looked up from germline, CDR1 is MNHEY and CDR2 is SMNVEV (reference sequence). Trimming took 6 bases from V and 4 from J; bases not matched to a gene: 9. The CDR3 length is 16 residues. The CDR3 bases are TGTGCCAGCAGAATTAGTAGCGGGGGGGCCCCAGATACGCAGTATTTT. Protein sequence: CASRISSGGAPDTQYF.

The chain recombines TRBV10-2 with TRBJ2-7, with D hard to call. The CDR3 extends over 12 amino acids. Per the germline V gene, CDR1 is WSHSY and CDR2 is SAAADI. The germline V and J ends were trimmed by 0 bases and 11 bases, with 11 bases remaining between them. CDR3 sequence: CASSESILGEYF. DNA for the CDR3: TGCGCCAGCAGTGAGTCGATCCTAGGAGAGTACTTC.

V usage is TRBV5-4 and J usage is TRBJ2-7; 8 nucleotides line up with TRBD1. The germline CDR1 and CDR2 sequences are SGHNT and YYREEE (reference sequence). The CDR3 length is 13 residues. The junction had 7 bases not matched to a gene; V was cut back by 4 bases and J by 7 bases. The CDR3 here is CASSIGQGGEQYF. The CDR3, as DNA: TGTGCCAGCAGCATCGGACAGGGCGGGGAGCAGTACTTC.

This clone was seen more than once but under ten times. V and J are TRBV2 and TRBJ1-5; D is unresolved. Germline V gives CDR1 SNHLY, CDR2 FYNNEI. The ends were cut back, 2 bases at V and 0 bases at J, with 2 bases in the middle. This CDR3 is built from 13 residues. CDR3 loop: CASSEHSNQPQHF. DNA of the CDR3: TGTGCCAGCAGTGAACATAGCAATCAGCCCCAGCATTTT.

The gene calls are TRBV7-6 and TRBJ2-7; TRBD2 matches 7 bases. Germline CDR1 and CDR2: SGHVS and FNYEAQ. CDR3 length: 17 amino acids. J gave up 0 bases and V 1 base, and 9 bases lay outside the gene matches. The CDR3 nucleotides are TGTGCCAGCAGCTTAGGGGTGGGAGGGCCCAGCTCCTACGAGCAGTACTTC. Amino acids: CASSLGVGGPSSYEQYF.